The present TCR beta chain was sequenced within a study of control samples from healthy donors and cancer patients. In this sample, this clone turned up once. Only in-frame clones appear in the TCRdb table, and some are missing; sequencing was by immunoSEQ multiplex PCR. The sample shows more than 85,000 clones, roughly four fifths of them seen only once. Germline CDR1 reads SGHRS; CDR2 reads YFSETQ. This CDR3 spans 15 amino acids. V was trimmed by 0 bases and J by 3 bases, leaving 11 bases between them. Sequenced material: blood. The sequence derives from a woman aged 45-65 years in good health. The chain combines TRBV5-1 with TRBJ2-3; D unresolved. The CDR3 protein is CASSLAAQDTDTQYF. CDR3 DNA: TGCGCCAGCAGCTTGGCGGCTCAGGATACAGATACGCAGTATTTT.